Sequencing of this T cell receptor beta chain was carried out in a study of blood T cells in healthy people across ages. Study results and limitations: Relative to aged donors, long-lived donors carried more naive CD4+ cells and displayed higher diversity.

The donors, aged roughly 6 to 95, were healthy Caucasians from Russia. Drawing of peripheral blood yielded 7.5 to 10 milliliters from each donor. Every sample had a minimum of 6 million PBMCs isolated. V shed 4 bases, J shed 7 bases, and the junction held 7 bases outside the gene matches. The CDR3 sequence is 14 residues long. Per the germline V gene, CDR1 is SGHTA and CDR2 is FQGTGA. Primers used in a second PCR of roughly 6 to 12 cycles were a sample-barcoded 5' primer and a J-beta primer mix. TCRdb re-derived calls from the 5' RACE reads in MiXCR, one entry per CDR3 protein. Of approximately 1.5 million distinct CDR3 sequences listed, 34% are singletons. This clonotype was recorded a few times. The antigen remains unidentified.

This TCR was sampled from a woman aged 25-40 years in good health. The gene calls are TRBV7-3 and TRBJ2-3, with TRBD2 identical over 8 bases. The specimen sequenced was blood. In DNA, the CDR3 is TGTGCCAGCAGCTCACGTAGCGGGACAAATACGCAGTATTTT. Protein product: CASSSRSGTNTQYF.